Detailed here is one T cell receptor beta chain. Its cognate antigen is unknown. Primers included in the PCR were 60 Vbeta and 13 Jbeta primers. Clones were sequenced by immunoSEQ multiplex PCR, and TCRdb holds only the in-frame ones, with some missing. Of about 120,000 clones in the sample, around 80% were seen once. Trimming pared 0 bases from V and 0 bases from J, leaving 8 bases between. The CDR3 runs 15 residues. Germline CDR1 reads SGHDN; CDR2 reads FVKESK. The source of the sample is a study of cytomegalovirus exposure and HLA in healthy donors. Findings of the study overall: Reports indicate that TCR beta sequences accurately predicted the HLA-A and HLA-B alleles of most subjects. The analysis excluded some indistinguishable V segments, including TRBV6-2 and TRBV6-3. Across donors, presence/absence analyses took sequencing depth to be roughly uniform.

This clonotype was sampled from a woman aged 18-29 years in good health and CMV-seropositive. The chain joins TRBV14 to TRBJ1-1; D is unresolved. Sequencing was performed on PBMCs. The DNA for the CDR3 is TGTGCCAGCAGCCAAGAGCGGGGTCTGAACACTGAAGCTTTCTTT. This gives the protein CASSQERGLNTEAFF.